This TCR beta chain was identified in a study of cytomegalovirus exposure and HLA in healthy donors. Sequencing was performed with immunoSEQ multiplex PCR; in TCRdb, only in-frame clones are kept and a portion is missing. The data hold about 160,000 clones, with around 85% observed a single time. This clone was seen just once. Looked up from germline, CDR1 is SGHTA and CDR2 is FQGNSA. The trim removed 3 bases at V and 9 bases at J, leaving 6 bases unmatched. This CDR3 is built from 14 residues. The source is a man in his thirties or forties in good health and CMV-seropositive. The sequencing sample was made of PBMCs. The genes are TRBV7-2 and TRBJ2-1; 9 bases align to TRBD1. CDR3 nucleotides: TGTGCCAGCAGCTTGGGGACAGGGAGGGGTGAGCAGTTCTTC. Translating gives CASSLGTGRGEQFF.